The 29 T cell receptor beta chains below were found in one sample sequenced in a study of PD-1 blockade in mismatch repair-deficient tumors. This table comes from immunoSEQ multiplex PCR, and its TCRdb copy is limited to in-frame clones, with some not included. The data hold some 100,000 clones, with approximately 80% observed a single time. The sequencing here drew on peripheral blood, taken approximately 36 weeks after starting pembrolizumab. The receptors stem from an adult with mismatch repair-deficient cancer.

This rearrangement joins TRBV7-2 to TRBJ2-5; 12 nucleotides match TRBD2. V shed 1 base and J 4 bases; nucleotides not matched to a gene: 1. The CDR3 has 15 residues. CDR1 and CDR2 from the germline V gene are SGHTA and FQGNSA. The DNA of the CDR3 is TGTGCCAGCAGCTTAGTGGGACTAGCGGGAGAGACCCAGTACTTC. It encodes CASSLVGLAGETQYF.

V and J are TRBV4-3 and TRBJ1-2; D unclear. The CDR3 spans 11 residues. Trimming removed 0 bases from V and 5 bases from J, with 1 base in between. Germline CDR1 is LGHNA and CDR2 is YSLEER. The CDR3, as DNA: TGCGCCAGCAGCCAAGATTATGGCTACACCTTC. Its protein is CASSQDYGYTF.

This chain joins TRBV7-8 and TRBJ1-1, with D unclear. Trimming shortened V by 4 bases and J by 3 bases, and 12 bases separated the two germline ends. The CDR3 runs 14 residues. CDR1 SGHVS and CDR2 FQNEAQ come from the germline V gene. CDR3 residues: CASSSLGGYTEAFF. CDR3 DNA: TGTGCCAGCAGCTCCCTAGGTGGATACACTGAAGCTTTCTTT.

J is TRBJ2-3 and V is TRBV7-3, with D possibly being TRBD2 (5 bases). The V end was cut by 3 bases, the J end by 4 bases, with 29 bases between. This CDR3 is 20 amino acids long. Germline V gives CDR1 SGHTA, CDR2 FQGTGA. CDR3 sequence reads: CASSFFGFSGGLQISDTQYF. The DNA for the CDR3 is TGTGCCAGCAGCTTTTTTGGGTTCTCGGGCGGGCTCCAGATCTCAGATACGCAGTATTTT.

The rearrangement links TRBV11-3 to TRBJ1-1, with D tentatively TRBD1 (5 bases). V lost 5 bases to trimming and J lost 0 bases, with 13 bases between them. The V gene's germline CDR1 is SGHNT and CDR2 YENEEA. The CDR3 totals 15 residues. This CDR3 is CASSPPGGLNTEAFF. The CDR3 DNA reads as TGTGCCAGCAGCCCCCCGGGGGGACTGAACACTGAAGCTTTCTTT.

The rearrangement links TRBV9 to TRBJ1-1, with TRBD1 matching 7 bases. V shed 0 bases and J 3 bases; nucleotides not matched to a gene: 5. The CDR3 loop spans 15 amino acids. The germline V gene has CDR1 SGDLS and CDR2 YYNGEE. The CDR3 region is CASSVDPRGDTEAFF. The CDR3 DNA reads TGTGCCAGCAGCGTAGACCCCAGGGGGGACACTGAAGCTTTCTTT. The whole variable domain, remainder taken from reference TRBV9 and TRBJ1-1, is DSGVTQTPKHLITATGQRVTLRCSPRSGDLSVYWYQQSLDQGLQFLIQYYNGEERAKGNILERFSAQQFPDLHSELNLSSLELGDSALYFCASSVDPRGDTEAFFGQGTRLTVV.

V is TRBV19 and J is TRBJ2-7; D not certain. The CDR3 runs to 13 residues. Between the trimmed V and J ends, which lost 3 bases and 4 bases, there was a span of 10 bases. Germline V gene lookup returns CDR1 LNHDA and CDR2 SQIVND (reference sequence). The CDR3 DNA reads TGTGCCAGTAGTATGGGCACGGTATACGAGCAGTACTTC. It translates to CASSMGTVYEQYF.

The chain links TRBV5-6 to TRBJ1-1, with TRBD1 identical over 8 bases. With 0 bases clipped from V and 5 bases from J, the junction kept 3 bases outside the gene matches. The CDR3 runs 14 residues. Germline V CDR1 and CDR2: SGHDT, YYEEEE. CDR3 protein: CASSLGGDRTEAFF. The CDR3 bases are TGTGCCAGCAGCTTGGGAGGGGACAGGACTGAAGCTTTCTTT.

This clone was seen once. The CDR3 loop reads CASRPGGDSPYEQYF. The CDR3 DNA sequence: TGTGCCAGCAGACCCGGGGGGGACAGCCCCTACGAGCAGTACTTC. The J gene is TRBJ2-7, the V gene TRBV28; D is possibly TRBD2 (8 bases). V shed 6 bases and J shed 2 bases, with 17 bases lying between them. This CDR3 is built from 15 residues. Germline assignment: CDR1 MDHEN and CDR2 SYDVKM.

The V and J genes are TRBV15 and TRBJ2-7; 8 nucleotides match TRBD2. This CDR3 region has 15 residues. The germline CDR1 and CDR2 sequences are LNHNV and YYDKDF (reference sequence). With 3 bases clipped from V and 5 bases from J, the junction kept 9 bases outside the gene matches. The CDR3 coding sequence is TGTGCCACCAGCAGGGATTTAAGCGGGAGCCACGAGCAGTACTTC. This codes for CATSRDLSGSHEQYF.

The rearrangement uses TRBV11-3 and TRBJ1-2; no firm D call. The CDR3 sequence is 15 residues long. V was pared by 5 bases and J by 6 bases, with 19 bases between. CDR1 and CDR2 (germline): SGHNT, YENEEA. The CDR3 here is CASSGSYPLEDGYTF. In DNA form, the CDR3 reads TGTGCCAGCAGCGGCTCATACCCCCTTGAGGATGGCTACACCTTC.

J is TRBJ2-1 and V is TRBV7-9; TRBD2 aligns across 8 bases. Losses at the gene ends were 2 bases for V and 0 bases for J; bases not matched to a gene: 12. Looked up from germline, CDR1 is SEHNR and CDR2 is FQNEAQ (reference sequence). This CDR3 has 19 residues. The CDR3 nucleotides read TGTGCCAGCAGCTTATTCGGGAGGGCCGGGATTAGCTCCTACAATGAGCAGTTCTTC. It is translated as CASSLFGRAGISSYNEQFF.

The V call is TRBV9, the J call TRBJ1-1; D is perhaps TRBD1 (6 bases). CDR1 is SGDLS and CDR2 is YYNGEE in the germline V gene. Trimming took off 4 bases at V and 7 bases at J, with 17 bases between the two ends. The CDR3 is made up of 14 amino acids. In DNA, the CDR3 is TGTGCCAGCAGCCCAAGGTCATTGGACAGTGAAGCTTTCTTT. Translation: CASSPRSLDSEAFF.

The chain recombines TRBV2 with TRBJ1-1, with D tentatively TRBD1 (6 bases). Per the germline V gene, CDR1 is SNHLY and CDR2 is FYNNEI. V lost 3 bases, J lost 4 bases, and 12 bases lay in between. CDR3 length equals 14 residues. The CDR3 region is CASSDEGGGTEAFF. Here the CDR3 DNA reads TGTGCCAGCAGTGACGAGGGGGGTGGCACTGAAGCTTTCTTT.

This chain connects TRBV2 to TRBJ2-1; 8 bases are shared with TRBD1. The CDR3 length is 13 residues. The germline V gene encodes CDR1 SNHLY and CDR2 FYNNEI. V lost 6 bases, J lost 4 bases, and 2 bases stayed unmatched. CDR3 sequence: CASRDRVYNEQFF. CDR3 DNA: TGTGCCAGCAGGGACAGGGTGTACAATGAGCAGTTCTTC.

V usage is TRBV7-9 and J usage is TRBJ1-2; tentative D call: TRBD1 (6 bases). CDR1 is SEHNR, CDR2 FQNEAQ, per germline (reference sequence). The V gene lost 1 base and the J gene lost 8 bases, with 14 bases spanning the gap. The CDR3 is 14 residues long. CDR3 sequence reads: CASSLEGEPQGYTF. CDR3 DNA: TGTGCCAGCAGCTTAGAGGGGGAGCCCCAAGGCTACACCTTC.

As regards this clone: Its ends do not fully match the called genes, so a read error is possible. The chain links TRBV5-1 to TRBJ2-3, with D possibly matching TRBD2 (5 bases). This CDR3 is 14 amino acids long. Germline V gene sequence: CDR1 SGHRS, CDR2 YFSETQ. CDR3 bases: TGCGCCAGCAGCTTATTTACATCGGGATTAGCCTCGCTTTTT. Amino acid sequence: CASSLFTSGLASLF.

This chain links TRBV7-9 with TRBJ1-2; 9 nucleotides match TRBD1. With V trimmed by 5 bases and J by 5 bases, 12 bases remained unmatched. The CDR3 covers 16 residues. Germline CDR1 and CDR2: SEHNR and FQNEAQ (reference sequence). CDR3 sequence reads: CASSPVPGQGPYGYTF. The CDR3 coding sequence is TGTGCCAGCAGCCCAGTCCCGGGACAGGGTCCATATGGCTACACCTTC. The whole variable domain, remainder taken from reference TRBV7-9 and TRBJ1-2, is DTGVSQNPRHKITKRGQNVTFRCDPISEHNRLYWYRQTLGQGPEFLTYFQNEAQLEKSRLLSDRFSAERPKGSFSTLEIQRTEQGDSAMYLCASSPVPGQGPYGYTFGSGTRLTVV.

The V gene is TRBV14, the J gene TRBJ1-3; no firm D call. V dropped 2 bases and J dropped 0 bases, with 11 bases sitting between them. This CDR3 contains 16 residues. Germline V gene lookup returns CDR1 SGHDN and CDR2 FVKESK. CDR3 bases: TGTGCCAGCAGCCAAAGACGCGGCATCTCTGGAAACACCATATATTTT. Translation gives CASSQRRGISGNTIYF. Full variable domain (outside the CDR3, taken from reference TRBV14 and TRBJ1-3): EAGVTQFPSHSVIEKGQTVTLRCDPISGHDNLYWYRRVMGKEIKFLLHFVKESKQDESGMPNNRFLAERTGGTYSTLKVQPAELEDSGVYFCASSQRRGISGNTIYFGEGSWLTVV.

J is TRBJ1-5 and V is TRBV27; a possible D gene is TRBD1 (5 bases). V lost 6 bases to trimming and J lost 0 bases, with 12 bases between them. This CDR3 region has 15 residues. CDR1 and CDR2 (germline): MNHEY, SMNVEV (reference sequence). The CDR3 sequence is CASRSGLYSNQPQHF. In DNA, the CDR3 is TGTGCCAGCAGGTCAGGGCTCTATAGCAATCAGCCCCAGCATTTT.

This clone was counted only a few times. The chain employs TRBV5-6 and TRBJ2-3; D remains ambiguous. Trimming cost V 3 bases and J 2 bases, with 13 bases left between them. This CDR3 spans 15 amino acids. CDR1 is SGHDT, CDR2 YYEEEE, per germline. CDR3 in amino acids: CASSSSASFTDTQYF. In DNA, the CDR3 is TGTGCCAGCAGCTCCTCAGCTAGTTTCACAGATACGCAGTATTTT.

The chain combines TRBV9 with TRBJ2-2; D perhaps matches TRBD2 (6 bases). In germline, CDR1 is SGDLS, CDR2 YYNGEE. Trimming took 5 bases from V and 2 from J, leaving 13 bases between them. This CDR3 has 15 residues. CDR3 nucleotides: TGTGCCAGCAGTGCCGGGACTGGAAACACCGGGGAGCTGTTTTTT. Protein: CASSAGTGNTGELFF.

The gene calls are TRBV12-5 and TRBJ2-3; possibly TRBD1 for D (5 bases). CDR3 length equals 16 residues. V lost 1 base to trimming and J lost 4 bases, with 15 bases between them. From germline, CDR1 is LGHNT and CDR2 FRNRAP. The CDR3 nucleotides read TGTGCTAGTGGTTTGGGCTCATCAGGGTGGGCAGATACGCAGTATTTT. It specifies CASGLGSSGWADTQYF.

CDR3: CALSSGGPGYTF. The CDR3 DNA is TGTGCTCTCTCAAGTGGCGGACCTGGCTACACCTTC. The chain uses TRBV30 and TRBJ1-2, with D hard to call. Germline CDR1 is GTSNPN and CDR2 is SVGIG (reference sequence). The CDR3 runs to 12 residues.

This chain uses TRBV6-5 with TRBJ2-7; 11 bases are shared with TRBD2. The CDR3 has 14 residues. Germline V lookup: CDR1 MNHEY, CDR2 SVGAGI. Trimming at V came to 6 bases and at J to 2 bases, leaving 3 bases not matched to a gene. CDR3 coding DNA: TGTGCCAGCAGCAGACTAGCGGGGACCTACGAGCAGTACTTC. Amino acid sequence: CASSRLAGTYEQYF.

V usage is TRBV6-5 and J usage is TRBJ1-3; D gene uncertain. Trimming shortened V by 0 bases and J by 1 base, and 10 bases separated the two germline ends. The V gene's germline CDR1 is MNHEY and CDR2 SVGAGI. The CDR3 length is 16 residues. For the CDR3, the DNA is TGTGCCAGCAGTTACTCGTTCAGGTTATCTGGAAACACCATATATTTT. As protein: CASSYSFRLSGNTIYF.

A few counts support this clone. The genes are TRBV29-1 and TRBJ2-2; D ambiguous. Deletions cut 4 bases from V and 0 bases from J, with 6 bases between. The CDR3 is 13 residues long. Germline lookup yields CDR1 SQVTM and CDR2 ANQGSEA. CDR3: CSVAQTNTGELFF. CDR3 coding DNA: TGCAGCGTTGCACAAACGAACACCGGGGAGCTGTTTTTT.

The chain links TRBV9 to TRBJ2-7, with 8 nucleotides matching TRBD1. Germline loops: CDR1 SGDLS, CDR2 YYNGEE. After removal of 4 bases from V and 0 bases from J, the junction contained 6 bases not matched to a gene. This CDR3 is 15 amino acids long. CDR3 in DNA: TGTGCCAGCAGCCCCAACAGGGGGGTCTCCTACGAGCAGTACTTC. It codes for CASSPNRGVSYEQYF.

This clone was observed many times. The chain carries TRBV19 and TRBJ1-2; possible D gene TRBD1, 6 bases. CDR1 LNHDA and CDR2 SQIVND come from the germline V gene (reference sequence). This CDR3 has 14 amino acids. Trimming shortened V by 2 bases and J by 5 bases, and 12 bases separated the two germline ends. The CDR3: CASSIRYQGYGYTF. In nucleotides, the CDR3 is TGTGCCAGTAGTATAAGGTACCAGGGGTATGGCTACACCTTC.